The T cell receptor beta chain described here comes from a study of tumor T cells in aggressive B-cell lymphoma. Germline CDR1 is SGHDT and CDR2 is YYEEEE. V gave up 5 bases and J gave up 6 bases; unmatched junction bases: 3. The CDR3 sequence is 14 residues long. This table comes from immunoSEQ multiplex PCR, and its TCRdb copy is limited to in-frame clones, with some not included. The sample has 8,900 or so clones; about 85% are singletons. J is TRBJ1-3 and V is TRBV5-6; TRBD1 matches at 12 bases. The sample was tumor tissue. The TCR was taken from an adult with diffuse large B cell lymphoma. The CDR3: CASRGQGAENTIYF. DNA for the CDR3: TGTGCCAGCAGGGGACAGGGGGCGGAAAACACCATATATTTT.